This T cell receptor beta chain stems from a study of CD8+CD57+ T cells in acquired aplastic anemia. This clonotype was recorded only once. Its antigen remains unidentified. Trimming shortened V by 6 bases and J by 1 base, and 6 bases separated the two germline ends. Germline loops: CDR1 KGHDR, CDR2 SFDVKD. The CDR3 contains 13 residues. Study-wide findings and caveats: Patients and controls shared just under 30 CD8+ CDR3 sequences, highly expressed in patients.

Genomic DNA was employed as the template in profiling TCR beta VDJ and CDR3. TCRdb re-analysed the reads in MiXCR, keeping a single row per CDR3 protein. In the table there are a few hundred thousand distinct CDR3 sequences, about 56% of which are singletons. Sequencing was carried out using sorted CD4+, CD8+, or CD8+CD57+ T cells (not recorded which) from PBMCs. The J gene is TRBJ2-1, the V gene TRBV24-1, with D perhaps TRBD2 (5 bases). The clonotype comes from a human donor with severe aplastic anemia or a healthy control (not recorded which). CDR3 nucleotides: TGTGCCACCAGTCTAGCTTCCTACAATGAGCAGTTCTTC. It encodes CATSLASYNEQFF.